Below are 14 T cell receptor beta chains sequenced from a single sample in a study of post-analysis software for immune sequencing data. Whole-study findings and limits: Higher frequency in patients than in controls was seen for about five TRBV segments, with TRBV5-6, TRBV5-1 and TRBV20-1 among them.

Libraries were made from TCR beta cDNA, and they carried unique molecular identifiers. TCRdb re-derived calls from the PCR reads in MiXCR, one entry per CDR3 protein. The sample has approximately 250,000 distinct CDR3 sequences, around 34% seen once. These receptors' antigens are unknown. Source material: blood. Every receptor here comes from a girl under 18 with multiple sclerosis.

The chain combines TRBV18 with TRBJ2-3; 7 positions agree with TRBD1. CDR1 is KGHSH and CDR2 is LQKENI in the germline V gene. The CDR3 has 13 amino acids. V lost 9 bases, J lost 2 bases, and 5 bases stayed unmatched. The DNA of the CDR3 is TGTGCCAGTGGGGACAGACCCACAGATACGCAGTATTTT. Encoded protein: CASGDRPTDTQYF.

This clonotype was detected a few times. It may be a read error: a sequence one base away is much more abundant. The J gene is TRBJ2-3, the V gene TRBV27; 14 nucleotides match TRBD2. The CDR3 has 17 amino acids. Per the germline V gene, CDR1 is MNHEY and CDR2 is SMNVEV (reference sequence). Trimming took 5 bases from V and 10 from J; bases not matched to a gene: 14. CDR3 coding DNA: TGTGCCAGCAGTCGAAGACTAGCGGGAGGGCCCAGGGATGCGCAGTATTTT. Translation: CASSRRLAGGPRDAQYF.

This clonotype was recorded many times. The J gene is TRBJ2-5, the V gene TRBV5-1, with TRBD2 as a possible D gene (5 bases). Germline lookup yields CDR1 SGHRS and CDR2 YFSETQ. Deletions cut 3 bases from V and 4 bases from J, with 13 bases between. The CDR3 has 14 residues. CDR3 protein: CASSSRTGGETQYF. In DNA form, the CDR3 reads TGCGCCAGCAGCTCGCGGACTGGAGGAGAGACCCAGTACTTC.

This clonotype was counted at least ten times. This may stem from a read error, because a much larger clone lies one nucleotide away. The J gene is TRBJ2-1, the V gene TRBV29-1; 12 nucleotides agree with TRBD2. The DNA end lines up better with TRBJ2-7; the J call may be wrong. CDR1 is SQVTM and CDR2 is ANQGSEA in the germline V gene. The CDR3 spans 18 residues. CDR3 loop: CSVRVTSGGPSSYNEQYF. The DNA for the CDR3 is TGCAGCGTTCGAGTTACTAGCGGGGGGCCGAGCTCCTACAATGAGCAGTACTTC.

This clonotype was observed at least ten times. The chain is built from TRBV5-1 and TRBJ1-2; D perhaps matches TRBD1 (6 bases). The germline CDR1 and CDR2 sequences are SGHRS and YFSETQ. The V and J ends lost 7 bases and 8 bases respectively, with 21 bases between them. There are 14 residues in the CDR3. The CDR3 here is CASDETGNQGGYTF. The DNA for the CDR3 is TGCGCCAGCGACGAAACAGGGAATCAGGGCGGCTACACCTTC.

Ten or more counts support this clonotype. V gene TRBV2 combines with J gene TRBJ2-3, with 7 bases identical to TRBD2. V trimming: 8 bases; J trimming: 0 bases; junction bases outside the gene matches: 14. CDR1 and CDR2 (germline): SNHLY, FYNNEI. This CDR3 is built from 17 residues. The CDR3 loop reads CASGNPLRAGSTDTQYF. The CDR3 nucleotides read TGTGCCAGCGGGAACCCCCTACGAGCGGGAAGCACAGATACGCAGTATTTT.

In this sample, this clonotype turned up many times. V usage is TRBV6-6 and J usage is TRBJ1-2; possibly TRBD1 for D (5 bases). This CDR3 is 14 amino acids long. The germline V and J ends were trimmed by 8 bases and 6 bases, with 19 bases remaining between them. Germline V gene lookup returns CDR1 MNHNY and CDR2 SVGAGI (reference sequence). CDR3 protein: CASGRTAGSDGYTF. The CDR3 DNA follows: TGTGCCAGCGGCCGGACCGCAGGGTCAGATGGCTACACCTTC.

CDR3 in DNA: TGCGCCAGCAGCTCGAACACTGGGGCTGAAGCTTACTTC. Translating it yields CASSSNTGAEAYF. This sequence joins TRBV5-1 and TRBJ2-7; the D gene is possibly TRBD1 (5 bases). The CDR3 spans 13 residues. V was cut by 3 bases and J by 13 bases, with 20 bases left in between. Germline V gives CDR1 SGHRS, CDR2 YFSETQ.

This clonotype was picked up many times. In DNA, the CDR3 is TGCAGCGTCTGGGACAGGGGGTACGAGACCCAGTACTTC. It is translated as CSVWDRGYETQYF. The gene calls are TRBV29-1 and TRBJ2-5, with 11 positions matching TRBD1. Losses at the gene ends were 6 bases for V and 5 bases for J; bases not matched to a gene: 5. This CDR3 comprises 13 residues. Germline CDR1 reads SQVTM; CDR2 reads ANQGSEA. Combining the CDR3 with reference TRBV29-1 and TRBJ2-5 gives the whole variable domain SAVISQKPSRDICQRGTSLTIQCQVDSQVTMMFWYRQQPGQSLTLIATANQGSEATYESGFVIDKFPISRPNLTFSTLTVSNMSPEDSSIYLCSVWDRGYETQYFGPGTRLLVL.

This clonotype was seen ten or more times. The chain recombines TRBV20-1 with TRBJ2-7; D possibly corresponds to TRBD1 (6 bases). The ends were cut back, 8 bases at V and 2 bases at J, with 28 bases in the middle. The V gene's germline CDR1 is DFQATT and CDR2 SNEGSKA (reference sequence). This CDR3 is 17 amino acids long. The CDR3 loop reads CSSNPSRTVRLPYEQYF. The CDR3 nucleotides read TGCAGTTCTAACCCCTCTAGGACAGTGAGACTTCCCTACGAGCAGTACTTC.

This chain links TRBV6-6 with TRBJ2-7, with no clear D. The CDR3 loop spans 12 amino acids. The V end lost 6 bases, the J end lost 3 bases, and 9 bases lay between the germline ends. Germline CDR1 reads MNHNY; CDR2 reads SVGAGI (reference sequence). This chain's CDR3 is CASSRDDYEQYF. The CDR3 DNA follows: TGTGCCAGCAGCCGCGACGACTACGAGCAGTACTTC.

This clonotype occurred many times. The rearrangement uses TRBV4-1 and TRBJ1-4, with D possibly matching TRBD1 (6 bases). The CDR3 is 14 residues long. Deletions cut 4 bases from V and 8 bases from J, with 14 bases between. From germline, CDR1 is MGHRA and CDR2 YSYEKL. CDR3 loop: CASSPHREREKLFF. The CDR3 bases are TGCGCCAGCAGCCCACACAGGGAGCGCGAAAAACTGTTTTTT.

With regard to this clonotype: The junction differs from germline at one of its ends, possibly a read error. The chain carries TRBV7-9 and TRBJ1-4; D not certain. Germline V gene lookup returns CDR1 SEHNR and CDR2 FQNEAQ (reference sequence). This CDR3 is 15 amino acids long. CDR3 DNA: TGTGCCAGCAGCTTATTTCTTGCAACTAATGAAACACTGTTTTTT. Translating it yields CASSLFLATNETLFF.

This clonotype was seen a few times. Possible read error: a much larger clone is one base away. The rearrangement uses TRBV5-1 and TRBJ2-3; 7 bases line up with TRBD1. CDR3 length: 14 residues. Germline V gene data show CDR1 as SGHRS and CDR2 as YFSETQ. CDR3 sequence reads: CASSHGQVTGTQYF. The DNA for the CDR3 is TGCGCCAGCAGCCACGGACAGGTCACAGGTACGCAGTATTTT.